The sequence of this T cell receptor (beta chain) was determined in a study of blood T cell repertoires in COVID-19. Looking at the study overall: COVID-19 samples from acute and convalescent phases originated in the United States, Italy and Spain. Sources were T cells, B-cell-depleted T cells, or PBMCs; the material itself was cDNA or gDNA.

How the authors handled the data: By means of reference gene primer amplification, nucleated cell counts were estimated. Clones were sequenced by immunoSEQ multiplex PCR, and TCRdb holds only the in-frame ones, with some missing. The V and J calls and clone size are taken from that table; D and trimming were inferred from the DNA. The sample carries roughly 150,000 clones, approximately 77% recorded once. The CDR3 length is 13 residues. Germline V gene lookup returns CDR1 MDHEN and CDR2 SYDVKM. V shed 9 bases and J shed 4 bases, with 10 bases lying between them. The receptor was derived from an elderly woman with active or convalescent COVID-19. The sequencing sample was made of peripheral blood. The chain links TRBV28 to TRBJ1-6, with a possible D match to TRBD1 (6 bases). The CDR3 DNA is TGTGCCAGAACCGACAGGTATAATTCACCCCTCCACTTT. Protein: CARTDRYNSPLHF.